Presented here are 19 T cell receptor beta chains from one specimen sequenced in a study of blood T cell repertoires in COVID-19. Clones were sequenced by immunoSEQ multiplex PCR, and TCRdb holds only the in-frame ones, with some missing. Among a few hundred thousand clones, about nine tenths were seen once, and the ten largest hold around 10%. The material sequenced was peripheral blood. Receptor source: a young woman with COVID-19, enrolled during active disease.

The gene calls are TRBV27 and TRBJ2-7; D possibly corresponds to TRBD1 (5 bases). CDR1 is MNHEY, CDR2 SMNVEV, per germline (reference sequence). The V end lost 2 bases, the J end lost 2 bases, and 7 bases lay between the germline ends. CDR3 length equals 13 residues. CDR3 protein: CASSLTGPYEQYF. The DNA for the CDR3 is TGTGCCAGCAGTTTAACAGGCCCCTACGAGCAGTACTTC.

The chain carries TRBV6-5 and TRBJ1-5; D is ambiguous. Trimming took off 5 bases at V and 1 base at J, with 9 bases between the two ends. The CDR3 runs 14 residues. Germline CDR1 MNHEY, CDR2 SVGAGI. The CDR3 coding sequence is TGTGCCAGCAGTCCGACACCGAGCAATCAGCCCCAGCATTTT. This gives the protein CASSPTPSNQPQHF.

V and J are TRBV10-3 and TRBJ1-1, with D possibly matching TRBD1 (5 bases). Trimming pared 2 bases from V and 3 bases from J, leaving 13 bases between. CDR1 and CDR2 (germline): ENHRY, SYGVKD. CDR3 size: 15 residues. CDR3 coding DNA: TGTGCCATCAGTGAGAGGGGTAAATCGGACACTGAAGCTTTCTTT. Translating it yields CAISERGKSDTEAFF.

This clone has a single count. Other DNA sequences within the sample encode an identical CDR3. The CDR3 DNA sequence: TGTGCCAGCTCAACAGGGGCGAACTATGGCTACACCTTC. This encodes CASSTGANYGYTF. This chain joins TRBV18 and TRBJ1-2; 7 bases match TRBD1. The ends lost 5 bases at V and 2 bases at J; junction bases unmatched: 2. The CDR3 totals 13 residues. The germline CDR1 and CDR2 sequences are KGHSH and LQKENI.

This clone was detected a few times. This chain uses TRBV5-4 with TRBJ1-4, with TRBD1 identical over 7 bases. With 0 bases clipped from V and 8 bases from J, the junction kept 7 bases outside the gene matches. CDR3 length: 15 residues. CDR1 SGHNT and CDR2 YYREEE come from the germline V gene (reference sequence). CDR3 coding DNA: TGTGCCAGCAGCTTGGCCGGGAGGGGGCAGGAAAAACTGTTTTTT. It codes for CASSLAGRGQEKLFF.

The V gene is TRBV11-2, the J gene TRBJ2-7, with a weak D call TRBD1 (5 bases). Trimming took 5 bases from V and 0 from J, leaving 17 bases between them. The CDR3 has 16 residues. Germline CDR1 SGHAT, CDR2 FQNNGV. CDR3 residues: CASSDTWGGYSYEQYF. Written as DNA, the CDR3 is TGTGCCAGCAGCGATACATGGGGCGGATACTCCTACGAGCAGTACTTC. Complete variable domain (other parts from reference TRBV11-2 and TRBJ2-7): EAGVAQSPRYKIIEKRQSVAFWCNPISGHATLYWYQQILGQGPKLLIQFQNNGVVDDSQLPKDRFSAERLKGVDSTLKIQPAKLEDSAVYLCASSDTWGGYSYEQYFGPGTRLTVT.

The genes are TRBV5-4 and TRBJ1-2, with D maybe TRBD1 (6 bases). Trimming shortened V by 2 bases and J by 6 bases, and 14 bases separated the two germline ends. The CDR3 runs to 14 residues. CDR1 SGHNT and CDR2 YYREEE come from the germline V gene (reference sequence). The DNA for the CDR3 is TGTGCCAGCAGCTTAACACCACAGGGCCATGGCTACACCTTC. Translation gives CASSLTPQGHGYTF.

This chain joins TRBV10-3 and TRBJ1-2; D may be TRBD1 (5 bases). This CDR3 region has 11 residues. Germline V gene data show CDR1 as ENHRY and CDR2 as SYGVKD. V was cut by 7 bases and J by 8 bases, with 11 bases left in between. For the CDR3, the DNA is TGTGCCATCACTCAGGGTGGCGGCTACACCTTC. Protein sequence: CAITQGGGYTF.

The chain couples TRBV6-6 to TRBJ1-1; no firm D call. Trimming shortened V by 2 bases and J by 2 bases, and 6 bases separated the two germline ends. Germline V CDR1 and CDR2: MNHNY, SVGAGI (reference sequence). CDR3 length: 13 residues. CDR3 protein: CASSYELNTEAFF. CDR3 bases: TGTGCCAGCAGTTACGAACTTAACACTGAAGCTTTCTTT.

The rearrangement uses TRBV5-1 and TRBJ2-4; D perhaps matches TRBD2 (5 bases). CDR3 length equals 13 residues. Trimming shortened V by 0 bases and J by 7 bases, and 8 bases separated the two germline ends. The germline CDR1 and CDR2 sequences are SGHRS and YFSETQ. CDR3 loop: CASSLVGENIQYF. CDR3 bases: TGCGCCAGCAGCTTGGTTGGGGAGAACATTCAGTACTTC.

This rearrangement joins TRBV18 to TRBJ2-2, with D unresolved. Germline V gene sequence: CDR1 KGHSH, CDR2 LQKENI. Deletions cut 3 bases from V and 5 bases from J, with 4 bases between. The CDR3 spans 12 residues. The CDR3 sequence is CASSPVTGELFF. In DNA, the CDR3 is TGTGCCAGCTCACCCGTGACCGGGGAGCTGTTTTTT.

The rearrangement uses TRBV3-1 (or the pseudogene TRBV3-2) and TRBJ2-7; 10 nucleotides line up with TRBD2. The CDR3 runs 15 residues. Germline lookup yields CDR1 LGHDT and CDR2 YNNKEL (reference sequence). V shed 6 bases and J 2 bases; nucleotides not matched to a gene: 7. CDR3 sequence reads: CASSESGGAPYEQYF. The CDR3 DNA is TGTGCCAGCAGTGAGAGCGGGGGGGCACCCTACGAGCAGTACTTC.

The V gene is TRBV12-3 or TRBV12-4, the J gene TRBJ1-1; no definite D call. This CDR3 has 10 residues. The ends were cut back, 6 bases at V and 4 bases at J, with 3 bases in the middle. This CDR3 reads CASRATEAFF. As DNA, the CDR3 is TGTGCCAGCAGGGCCACTGAAGCTTTCTTT.

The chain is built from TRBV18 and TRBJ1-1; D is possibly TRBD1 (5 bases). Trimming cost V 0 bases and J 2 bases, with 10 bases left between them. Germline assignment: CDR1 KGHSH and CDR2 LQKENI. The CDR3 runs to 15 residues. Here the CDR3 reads CASSPPGTFNTEAFF. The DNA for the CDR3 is TGTGCCAGCTCACCACCGGGGACTTTCAACACTGAAGCTTTCTTT.

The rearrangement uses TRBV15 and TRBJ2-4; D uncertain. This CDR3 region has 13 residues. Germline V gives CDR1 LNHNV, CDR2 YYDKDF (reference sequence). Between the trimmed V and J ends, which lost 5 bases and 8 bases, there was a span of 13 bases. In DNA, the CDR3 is TGTGCCACCAGCCTTGTCTATTCGGACATTCAGTACTTC. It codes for CATSLVYSDIQYF.

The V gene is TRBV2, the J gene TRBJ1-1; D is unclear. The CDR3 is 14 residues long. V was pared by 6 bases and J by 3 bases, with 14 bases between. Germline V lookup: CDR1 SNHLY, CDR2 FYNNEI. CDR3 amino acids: CASRSQRVYTEAFF. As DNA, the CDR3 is TGTGCCAGCAGGTCCCAGCGGGTATACACTGAAGCTTTCTTT. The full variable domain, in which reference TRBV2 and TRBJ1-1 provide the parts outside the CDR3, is EPEVTQTPSHQVTQMGQEVILRCVPISNHLYFYWYRQILGQKVEFLVSFYNNEISEKSEIFDDQFSVERPDGSNFTLKIRSTKLEDSAMYFCASRSQRVYTEAFFGQGTRLTVV.

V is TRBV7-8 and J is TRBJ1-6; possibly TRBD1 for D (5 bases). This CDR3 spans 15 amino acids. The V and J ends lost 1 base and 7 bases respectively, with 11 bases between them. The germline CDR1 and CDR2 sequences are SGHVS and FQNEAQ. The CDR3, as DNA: TGTGCCAGCAGCTTAGGGGGGGGAGGGAATTCACCCCTCCACTTT. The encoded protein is CASSLGGGGNSPLHF.

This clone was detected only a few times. CDR3 sequence: CASSPAGKETQYF. CDR3 DNA sequence: TGTGCCAGCAGCCCCGCGGGCAAAGAGACCCAGTACTTC. The chain recombines TRBV7-7 with TRBJ2-5; tentatively, D is TRBD2 (5 bases). This CDR3 region has 13 residues. Trimming shortened V by 5 bases and J by 3 bases, and 10 bases separated the two germline ends. Per the germline V gene, CDR1 is SSHAT and CDR2 is FNYEAQ (reference sequence).

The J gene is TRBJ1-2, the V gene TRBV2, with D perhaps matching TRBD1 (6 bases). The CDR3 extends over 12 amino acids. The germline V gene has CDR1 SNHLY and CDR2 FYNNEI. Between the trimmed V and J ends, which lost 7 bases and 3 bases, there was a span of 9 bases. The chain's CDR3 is CASKGGDYGYTF. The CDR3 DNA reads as TGTGCCAGCAAAGGGGGGGACTATGGCTACACCTTC. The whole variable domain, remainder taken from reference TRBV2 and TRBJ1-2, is EPEVTQTPSHQVTQMGQEVILRCVPISNHLYFYWYRQILGQKVEFLVSFYNNEISEKSEIFDDQFSVERPDGSNFTLKIRSTKLEDSAMYFCASKGGDYGYTFGSGTRLTVV.